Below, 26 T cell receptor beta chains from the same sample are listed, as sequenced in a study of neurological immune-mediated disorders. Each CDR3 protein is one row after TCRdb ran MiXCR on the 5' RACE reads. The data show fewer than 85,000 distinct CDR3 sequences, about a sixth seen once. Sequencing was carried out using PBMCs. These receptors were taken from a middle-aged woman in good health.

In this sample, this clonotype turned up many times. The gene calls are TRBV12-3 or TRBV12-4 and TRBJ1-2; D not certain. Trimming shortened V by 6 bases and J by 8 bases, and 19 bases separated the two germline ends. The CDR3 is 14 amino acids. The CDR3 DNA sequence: TGTGCCAGCAGCATCGACGGTGCGGGGTCCGGCTACACCTTC. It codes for CASSIDGAGSGYTF.

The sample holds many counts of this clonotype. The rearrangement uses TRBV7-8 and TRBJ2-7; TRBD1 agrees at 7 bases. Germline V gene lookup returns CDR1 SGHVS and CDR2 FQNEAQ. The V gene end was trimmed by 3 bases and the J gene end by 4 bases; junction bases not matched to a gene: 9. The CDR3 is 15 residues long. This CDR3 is CASSLRGTGEYEQYF. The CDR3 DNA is TGTGCCAGCAGCTTGAGGGGTACAGGGGAGTACGAGCAGTACTTC.

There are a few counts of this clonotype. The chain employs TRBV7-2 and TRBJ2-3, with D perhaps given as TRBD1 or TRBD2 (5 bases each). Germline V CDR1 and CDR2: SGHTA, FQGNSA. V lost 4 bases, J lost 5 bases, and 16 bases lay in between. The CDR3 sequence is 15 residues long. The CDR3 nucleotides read TGTGCCAGCAGCTGGGGACGAATGAATGAAGATACGCAGTATTTT. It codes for CASSWGRMNEDTQYF.

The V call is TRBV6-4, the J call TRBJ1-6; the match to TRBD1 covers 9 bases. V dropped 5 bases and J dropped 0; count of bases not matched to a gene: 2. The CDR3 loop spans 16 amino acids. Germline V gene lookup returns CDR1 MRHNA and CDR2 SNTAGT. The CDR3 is CASSSTGGSYNSPLHF. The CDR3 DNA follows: TGTGCCAGCAGTTCGACAGGGGGCTCCTATAATTCACCCCTCCACTTT.

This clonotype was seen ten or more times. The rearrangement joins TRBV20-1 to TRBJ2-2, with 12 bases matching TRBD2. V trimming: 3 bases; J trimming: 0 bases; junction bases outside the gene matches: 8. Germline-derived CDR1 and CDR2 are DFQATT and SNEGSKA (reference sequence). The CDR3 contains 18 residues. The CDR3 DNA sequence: TGCAGTGCTAGGGGAGGGGGACTAGCGGGCCCGAACACCGGGGAGCTGTTTTTT. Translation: CSARGGGLAGPNTGELFF.

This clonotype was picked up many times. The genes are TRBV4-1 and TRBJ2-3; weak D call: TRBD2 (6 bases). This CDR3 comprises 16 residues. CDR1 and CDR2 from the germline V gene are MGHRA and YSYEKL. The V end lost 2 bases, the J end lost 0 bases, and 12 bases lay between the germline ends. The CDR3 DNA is TGCGCCAGCAGCCAACAACTAGCAGCCAGCACAGATACGCAGTATTTT. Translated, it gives CASSQQLAASTDTQYF.

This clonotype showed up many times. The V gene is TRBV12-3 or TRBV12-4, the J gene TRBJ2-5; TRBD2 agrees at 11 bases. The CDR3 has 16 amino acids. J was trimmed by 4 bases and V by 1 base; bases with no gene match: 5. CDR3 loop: CASSLGSLAGGETQYF. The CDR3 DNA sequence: TGTGCCAGCAGTTTAGGTAGTCTAGCGGGGGGAGAGACCCAGTACTTC.

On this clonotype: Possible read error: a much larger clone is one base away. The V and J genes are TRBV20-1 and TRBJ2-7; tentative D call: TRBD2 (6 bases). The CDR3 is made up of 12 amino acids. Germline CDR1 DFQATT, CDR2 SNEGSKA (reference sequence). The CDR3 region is CSASLGGEEQCV. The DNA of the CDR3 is TGCAGTGCTAGTTTGGGGGGTGAAGAGCAGTGCGTC.

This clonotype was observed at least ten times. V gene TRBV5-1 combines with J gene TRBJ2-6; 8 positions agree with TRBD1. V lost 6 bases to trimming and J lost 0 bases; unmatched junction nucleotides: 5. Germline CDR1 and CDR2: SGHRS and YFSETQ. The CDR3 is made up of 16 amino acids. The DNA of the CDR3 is TGCGCCAGCACCCAGACAGGGGCCTCTGGGGCCAACGTCCTGACTTTC. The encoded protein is CASTQTGASGANVLTF.

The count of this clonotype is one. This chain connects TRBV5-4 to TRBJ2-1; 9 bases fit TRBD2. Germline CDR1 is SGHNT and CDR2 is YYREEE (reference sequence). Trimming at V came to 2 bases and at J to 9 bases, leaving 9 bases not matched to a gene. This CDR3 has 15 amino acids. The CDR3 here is CASSFRSGGNGEQFF. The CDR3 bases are TGTGCCAGCAGCTTTCGAAGCGGGGGGAATGGTGAGCAGTTCTTC.

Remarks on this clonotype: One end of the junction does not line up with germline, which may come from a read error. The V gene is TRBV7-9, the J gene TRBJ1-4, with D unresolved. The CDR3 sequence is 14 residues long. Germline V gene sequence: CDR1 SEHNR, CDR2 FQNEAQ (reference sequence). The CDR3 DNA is TGTGCCAGCAGCGCCGGGCCGAGGAGAGAAAAACCGTTTTTT. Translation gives CASSAGPRREKPFF.

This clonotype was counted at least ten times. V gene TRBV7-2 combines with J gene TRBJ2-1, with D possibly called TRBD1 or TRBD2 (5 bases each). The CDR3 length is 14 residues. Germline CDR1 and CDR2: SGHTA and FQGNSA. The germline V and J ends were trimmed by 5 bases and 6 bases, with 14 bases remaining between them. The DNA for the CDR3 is TGTGCCAGCAGCCCGATCCGGGACGGCAATGAGCAGTTCTTC. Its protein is CASSPIRDGNEQFF.

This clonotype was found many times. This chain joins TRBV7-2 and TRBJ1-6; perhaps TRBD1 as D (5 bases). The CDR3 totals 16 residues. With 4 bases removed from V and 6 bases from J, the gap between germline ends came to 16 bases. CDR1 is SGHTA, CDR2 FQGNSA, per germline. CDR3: CASSSLPGTFNSPLHF. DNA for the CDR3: TGTGCCAGCAGCTCACTCCCCGGGACGTTTAATTCACCCCTCCACTTT.

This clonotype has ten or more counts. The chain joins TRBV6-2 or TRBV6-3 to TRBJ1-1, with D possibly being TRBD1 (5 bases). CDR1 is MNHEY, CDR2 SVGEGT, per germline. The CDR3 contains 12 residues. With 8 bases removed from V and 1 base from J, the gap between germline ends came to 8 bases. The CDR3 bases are TGTGCCAGCGGGGGGTGGAACACTGAAGCTTTCTTT. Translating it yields CASGGWNTEAFF.

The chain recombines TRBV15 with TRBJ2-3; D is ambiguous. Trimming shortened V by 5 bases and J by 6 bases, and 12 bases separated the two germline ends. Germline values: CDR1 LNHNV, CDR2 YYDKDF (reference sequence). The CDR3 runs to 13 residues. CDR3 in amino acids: CATSSQLGDTQYF. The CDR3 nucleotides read TGTGCCACCAGCTCCCAGCTGGGGGATACGCAGTATTTT.

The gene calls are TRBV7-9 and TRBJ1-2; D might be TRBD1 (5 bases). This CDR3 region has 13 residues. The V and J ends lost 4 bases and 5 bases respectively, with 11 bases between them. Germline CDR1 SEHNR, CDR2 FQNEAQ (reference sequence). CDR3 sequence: CASSSWTPYGYTF. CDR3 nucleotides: TGTGCCAGCAGCTCCTGGACACCTTATGGCTACACCTTC.

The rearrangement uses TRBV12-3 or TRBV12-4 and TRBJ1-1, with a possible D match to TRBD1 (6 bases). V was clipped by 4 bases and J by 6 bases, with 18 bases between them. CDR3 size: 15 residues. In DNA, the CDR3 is TGTGCCAGCAGTTCCCTCAGGGGTAACTGGGCTGAAGCTTTCTTT. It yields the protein CASSSLRGNWAEAFF.

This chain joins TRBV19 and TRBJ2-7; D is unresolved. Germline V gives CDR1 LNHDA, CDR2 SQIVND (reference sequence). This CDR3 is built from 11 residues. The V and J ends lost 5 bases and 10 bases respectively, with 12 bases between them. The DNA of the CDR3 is TGTGCCAGTAGTCAAGGACCTTCTCAGTACTTC. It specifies CASSQGPSQYF.

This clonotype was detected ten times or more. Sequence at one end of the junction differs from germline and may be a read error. The CDR3 DNA reads as TGTGCCAGCACTTTATCCAGGGGGCGGCCGAGGAGAGATACTAATGGCTACACCTTC. Residues: CASTLSRGRPRRDTNGYTF. This rearrangement joins TRBV12-3 or TRBV12-4 to TRBJ1-2; 8 bases are shared with TRBD1. This CDR3 spans 19 amino acids.

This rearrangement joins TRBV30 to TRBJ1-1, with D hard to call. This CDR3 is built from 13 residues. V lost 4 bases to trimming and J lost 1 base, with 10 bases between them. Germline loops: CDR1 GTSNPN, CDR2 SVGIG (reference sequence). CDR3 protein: CAWKVSANTEAFF. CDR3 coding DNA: TGTGCCTGGAAGGTCAGTGCGAACACTGAAGCTTTCTTT.

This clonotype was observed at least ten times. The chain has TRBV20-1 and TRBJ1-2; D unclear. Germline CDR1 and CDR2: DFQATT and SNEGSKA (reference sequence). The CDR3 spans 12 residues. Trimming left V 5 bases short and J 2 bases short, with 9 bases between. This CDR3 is CSAADGNYGYTF. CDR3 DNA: TGCAGTGCTGCGGACGGGAACTATGGCTACACCTTC.

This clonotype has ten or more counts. The CDR3 loop is CASSPRDWEDNYGYTF. The DNA of the CDR3 is TGCGCCAGCAGCCCAAGAGATTGGGAAGATAACTATGGCTACACCTTC. This sequence joins TRBV4-1 and TRBJ1-2; D gene ambiguous. There are 16 residues in the CDR3. The germline gives CDR1 MGHRA, CDR2 YSYEKL. With 4 bases removed from V and 1 base from J, the gap between germline ends came to 16 bases.

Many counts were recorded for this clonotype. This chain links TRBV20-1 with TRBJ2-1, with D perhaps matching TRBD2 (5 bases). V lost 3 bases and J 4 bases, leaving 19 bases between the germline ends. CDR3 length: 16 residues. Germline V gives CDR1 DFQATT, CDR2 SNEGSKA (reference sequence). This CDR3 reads CSASRWRAGDYNEQFF. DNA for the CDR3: TGCAGTGCTAGCCGTTGGCGGGCTGGGGATTACAATGAGCAGTTCTTC.

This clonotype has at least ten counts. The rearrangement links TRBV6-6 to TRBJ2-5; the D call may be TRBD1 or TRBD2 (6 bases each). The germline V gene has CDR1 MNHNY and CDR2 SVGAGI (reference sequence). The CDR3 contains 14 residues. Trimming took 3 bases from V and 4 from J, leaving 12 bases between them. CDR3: CASSYRGQGETQYF. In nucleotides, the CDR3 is TGTGCCAGCAGTTATCGGGGGCAGGGAGAGACCCAGTACTTC.

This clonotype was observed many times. CDR3 in DNA: TGCAGTGCTAGGGGCAGGGGAGCTAACTATGGCTACACCTTC. Protein product: CSARGRGANYGYTF. The chain is built from TRBV20-1 and TRBJ1-2; perhaps TRBD1 as D (6 bases). The CDR3 is made up of 14 amino acids. Trimming shortened V by 3 bases and J by 0 bases, and 11 bases separated the two germline ends. Germline loops: CDR1 DFQATT, CDR2 SNEGSKA (reference sequence).

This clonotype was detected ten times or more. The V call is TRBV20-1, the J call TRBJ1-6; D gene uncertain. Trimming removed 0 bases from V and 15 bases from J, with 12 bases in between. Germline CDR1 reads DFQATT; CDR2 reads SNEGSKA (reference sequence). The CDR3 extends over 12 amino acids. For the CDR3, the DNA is TGCAGTGCTAGAGATCCTCTTTCAGGCCTCCACTTT. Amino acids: CSARDPLSGLHF.